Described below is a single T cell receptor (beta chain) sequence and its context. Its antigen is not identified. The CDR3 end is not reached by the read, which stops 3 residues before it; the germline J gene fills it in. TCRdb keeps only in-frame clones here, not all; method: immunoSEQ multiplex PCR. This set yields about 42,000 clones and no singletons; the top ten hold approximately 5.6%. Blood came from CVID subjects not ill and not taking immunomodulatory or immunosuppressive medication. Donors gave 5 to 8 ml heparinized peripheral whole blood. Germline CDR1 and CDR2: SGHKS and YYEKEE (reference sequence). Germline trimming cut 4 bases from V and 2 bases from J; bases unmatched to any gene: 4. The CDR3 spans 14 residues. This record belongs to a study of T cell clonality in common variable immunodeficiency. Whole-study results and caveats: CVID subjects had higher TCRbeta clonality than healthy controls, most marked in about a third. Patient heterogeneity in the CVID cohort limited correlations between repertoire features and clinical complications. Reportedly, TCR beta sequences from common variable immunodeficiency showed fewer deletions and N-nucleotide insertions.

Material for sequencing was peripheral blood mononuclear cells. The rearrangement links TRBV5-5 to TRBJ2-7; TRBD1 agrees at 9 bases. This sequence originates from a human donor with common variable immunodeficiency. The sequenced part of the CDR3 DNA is TGTGCCAGCAGCCGACAGGGGGGGACCTACGAG. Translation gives CASSRQGGTYE. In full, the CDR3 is CASSRQGGTYEQYF.